The next 29 T cell receptor beta chains were all read from a single sample in a study of regulatory T cells in long-lasting Graves disease. Time point specified: newly diagnosed GD, antithyroid drugs for less than 3 months. The TCR library was prepared using RNA isolated from PBMCs. iRepertoire HTBI primers and Arm-PCR of CDR3 regions built TCR beta libraries. TCRdb passed the multiplex PCR reads through MiXCR, listing each CDR3 protein once. The sample includes 360,000 or so distinct CDR3 sequences, around 15% of them seen just once. The same data also contributed to another study, on T cells in Graves' hyperthyroidism and ophthalmopathy.

The material sequenced was peripheral blood mononuclear cells (PBMCs), taken at new diagnosis, from a patient treated with antithyroid drugs. These TCRs come from a man aged 40-49 years with Graves disease.

This clonotype was seen only a few times. A read error may explain this, as a much larger clone is one base away. This chain connects TRBV5-1 to TRBJ2-1, with D hard to call. Per germline, CDR1 SGHRS and CDR2 YFSETQ. CDR3 length equals 14 residues. The CDR3 DNA is TGCGCCAGCACCTTGACGGGTCGATACGATGAGCAGTTCTTC. It yields the protein CASTLTGRYDEQFF.

This clonotype was counted at least ten times. The chain is built from TRBV5-1 and TRBJ2-3, with a tentative D call TRBD2 (6 bases). V was pared by 5 bases and J by 1 base, with 11 bases between. The CDR3 contains 14 residues. From germline, CDR1 is SGHRS and CDR2 YFSETQ. The CDR3 protein is CASRTGDGTDTQYF. The CDR3 DNA reads as TGCGCCAGCAGAACGGGGGATGGCACAGATACGCAGTATTTT.

The table lists this clonotype with many counts. This chain joins TRBV20-1 and TRBJ2-3; no clear D. Between the trimmed V and J ends, which lost 3 bases and 0 bases, there was a span of 10 bases. The CDR3 loop spans 14 amino acids. Germline values: CDR1 DFQATT, CDR2 SNEGSKA (reference sequence). The CDR3 bases are TGCAGTGCTAGGAGGCTAGTCAGCACAGATACGCAGTATTTT. Translation: CSARRLVSTDTQYF.

A remark on this clonotype: This may stem from a read error, because a much larger clone lies one nucleotide away. The J gene is TRBJ2-3, the V gene TRBV10-3, with 9 bases lining up with TRBD2. The CDR3 consists of 13 residues. Germline V gene lookup returns CDR1 ENHRY and CDR2 SYGVKD. The CDR3 DNA reads TGTGCCATCGCCCTAGCGGGGACAGATGCGCAGTATTTT. Its protein is CAIALAGTDAQYF.

This clonotype was picked up many times. The V and J genes are TRBV7-9 and TRBJ2-3; 10 nucleotides match TRBD1. V lost 4 bases to trimming and J lost 6 bases; unmatched junction nucleotides: 25. The CDR3 sequence is 21 residues long. Per the germline V gene, CDR1 is SEHNR and CDR2 is FQNEAQ (reference sequence). Here the CDR3 reads CASSSPDRGRFRTFDRDTQYF. The CDR3 DNA is TGTGCCAGCAGCTCACCTGACAGGGGGCGTTTTAGAACCTTCGACAGGGATACGCAGTATTTT.

This clonotype was found many times. The chain couples TRBV9 to TRBJ2-5; TRBD1 agrees at 8 bases. V dropped 4 bases and J dropped 5; count of bases not matched to a gene: 7. The CDR3 length is 14 residues. CDR1 and CDR2 from the germline V gene are SGDLS and YYNGEE. The CDR3 nucleotides are TGTGCCAGCAGCCAGAGACAGGGGATGGAGACCCAGTACTTC. Translation: CASSQRQGMETQYF.

J is TRBJ2-1 and V is TRBV24-1; D gene ambiguous. The germline V and J ends were trimmed by 3 bases and 4 bases, with 3 bases remaining between them. Germline CDR1 is KGHDR and CDR2 is SFDVKD. CDR3 length equals 12 residues. The CDR3 DNA follows: TGTGCCACCAGTGATGAATACAATGAGCAGTTCTTC. This sequence encodes CATSDEYNEQFF.

This clonotype was seen ten or more times. The chain combines TRBV6-5 with TRBJ2-7; a weak D match, TRBD1 (6 bases). Germline CDR1 is MNHEY and CDR2 is SVGAGI. This CDR3 comprises 14 residues. V lost 2 bases and J 7 bases, leaving 15 bases between the germline ends. The CDR3 sequence: CASSYGQGLEEQYF. Written as DNA, the CDR3 is TGTGCCAGCAGTTACGGCCAGGGGTTGGAAGAGCAGTACTTC.

Note on this clonotype: A much larger clone sits a single nucleotide away, making a read error possible. The chain recombines TRBV12-3 or TRBV12-4 with TRBJ1-1, with D hard to call. Between the trimmed V and J ends, which lost 5 bases and 4 bases, there was a span of 5 bases. CDR3 length: 11 amino acids. The chain's CDR3 is CASSQITEAFF. The CDR3, as DNA: TGTGCCAGCAGTCAAATCACTGAAGCTTTCTTT.

The V gene is TRBV4-1, the J gene TRBJ2-5; unclear D gene. Germline V CDR1 and CDR2: MGHRA, YSYEKL. CDR3 length equals 15 residues. V lost 0 bases, J lost 5 bases, and 13 bases lay in between. The CDR3 protein is CASSQESRLIETQYF. CDR3 DNA: TGCGCCAGCAGCCAAGAATCCAGGCTAATCGAGACCCAGTACTTC.

This clonotype was found many times. V is TRBV19 and J is TRBJ2-5; tentative D call: TRBD2 (5 bases). The CDR3 totals 14 residues. The V and J ends lost 6 bases and 1 base respectively, with 12 bases between them. Germline-derived CDR1 and CDR2 are LNHDA and SQIVND (reference sequence). The CDR3 DNA is TGTGCCAGTAGCATCGGGCTAGCCCAAGAGACCCAGTACTTC. Translating it yields CASSIGLAQETQYF.

Concerning this clonotype: A clone one base away is much larger, so this may be a read error. The chain recombines TRBV7-9 with TRBJ2-7, with 10 nucleotides matching TRBD2. The J segment lost 7 bases and the V segment lost 4 bases, leaving 13 bases of the junction unmatched. This CDR3 contains 16 residues. Per the germline V gene, CDR1 is SEHNR and CDR2 is FQNEAQ (reference sequence). CDR3 bases: TGTGCCAGCAGCTCTAGCGGGGGTGGCTCCTACAATGAGCAGTACTTC. Translation gives CASSSSGGGSYNEQYF.

This clonotype was observed many times. V gene TRBV11-2 combines with J gene TRBJ2-1; D is uncertain. The length of the CDR3 is 13 residues. Trimming stripped 1 base from V and 5 bases from J, with 6 bases between. Per germline, CDR1 SGHAT and CDR2 FQNNGV. CDR3 region: CASSLGADNEQFF. Written as DNA, the CDR3 is TGTGCCAGCAGCTTAGGGGCGGACAATGAGCAGTTCTTC.

This clonotype was seen repeatedly, ten times or more. The chain uses TRBV11-2 and TRBJ2-7; 11 nucleotides agree with TRBD1. With 5 bases clipped from V and 4 bases from J, the junction kept 7 bases outside the gene matches. Germline assignment: CDR1 SGHAT and CDR2 FQNNGV. The CDR3 loop spans 15 amino acids. Here the CDR3 reads CASSLGTGGYYEQYF. CDR3 DNA: TGTGCCAGCAGCCTCGGGACAGGGGGGTATTACGAGCAGTACTTC.

V and J are TRBV29-1 and TRBJ2-7, with 10 positions matching TRBD1. The CDR3 spans 14 residues. Trimming took 8 bases from V and 2 from J; bases not matched to a gene: 9. Germline CDR1 reads SQVTM; CDR2 reads ANQGSEA. CDR3 in DNA: TGCAGCACCGGGACAGGGGTCGGTCCCTACGAGCAGTACTTC. Translation gives CSTGTGVGPYEQYF.

There are many counts of this clonotype. The chain recombines TRBV12-3 or TRBV12-4 with TRBJ1-5, with D uncertain. The CDR3 loop spans 15 amino acids. V lost 6 bases, J lost 0 bases, and 12 bases lay in between. This CDR3 reads CASSPGGYSNQPQHF. The DNA of the CDR3 is TGTGCCAGCAGCCCGGGTGGCTATAGCAATCAGCCCCAGCATTTT.

The chain has TRBV27 and TRBJ2-7; 7 bases align to TRBD1. J was trimmed by 0 bases and V by 5 bases; bases with no gene match: 4. The CDR3 runs to 14 residues. CDR1 is MNHEY and CDR2 is SMNVEV in the germline V gene (reference sequence). CDR3 in amino acids: CASSKWDSSYEQYF. The DNA for the CDR3 is TGTGCCAGCAGTAAATGGGACAGCTCCTACGAGCAGTACTTC.

This clonotype was detected only a few times. The chain is built from TRBV18 and TRBJ1-2; TRBD1 matches 7 bases. V shed 4 bases and J 2 bases; nucleotides not matched to a gene: 4. There are 14 residues in the CDR3. Germline lookup yields CDR1 KGHSH and CDR2 LQKENI. For the CDR3, the DNA is TGTGCCAGCTCACAGAAGACAGGGAACTATGGCTACACCTTC. It codes for CASSQKTGNYGYTF.

The chain combines TRBV29-1 with TRBJ1-1; D gene uncertain. Germline V gives CDR1 SQVTM, CDR2 ANQGSEA. Trimming shortened V by 2 bases and J by 0 bases, and 10 bases separated the two germline ends. This CDR3 is 14 amino acids long. For the CDR3, the DNA is TGCAGCGTTGAAATGCTGAGCATGAACACTGAAGCTTTCTTT. This sequence encodes CSVEMLSMNTEAFF.

This clonotype was observed at least ten times. CDR3 region: CASSYSGRGNEQFF. The CDR3 nucleotides read TGTGCCAGCAGTTACTCGGGGCGGGGCAATGAGCAGTTCTTC. The V call is TRBV6-5, the J call TRBJ2-1; a weak D match, TRBD2 (6 bases). The CDR3 runs to 14 residues. The germline V and J ends were trimmed by 0 bases and 6 bases, with 9 bases remaining between them. Germline loops: CDR1 MNHEY, CDR2 SVGAGI.

This clonotype was picked up a small number of times. The chain is built from TRBV6-1 and TRBJ1-1, with D uncertain. In germline, CDR1 is MNHNS, CDR2 SASEGT. This CDR3 has 13 amino acids. V was shortened by 7 bases and J by 1 base, with 10 bases between the two germline ends. CDR3 in DNA: TGTGCCAGCAATCGCGTAGGGAACACTGAAGCTTTCTTT. This codes for CASNRVGNTEAFF.

This clonotype was found a few times. The chain is built from TRBV13 and TRBJ1-6, with a tentative D call TRBD1 (6 bases). Germline V lookup: CDR1 PRHDT, CDR2 FYEKMQ (reference sequence). This CDR3 spans 14 amino acids. V was shortened by 0 bases and J by 16 bases, with 16 bases between the two germline ends. The DNA for the CDR3 is TGTGCCAGCAGCTTAGGGGTTCACGACAGGTCGCTCCACTTT. Protein sequence: CASSLGVHDRSLHF. Variable domain in full (rest from reference TRBV13 and TRBJ1-6): AAGVIQSPRHLIKEKRETATLKCYPIPRHDTVYWYQQGPGQDPQFLISFYEKMQSDKGSIPDRFSAQQFSDYHSELNMSSLELGDSALYFCASSLGVHDRSLHFGNGTRLTVT.

V usage is TRBV11-1 and J usage is TRBJ2-4; 8 bases are a match to TRBD1. V trimming: 1 base; J trimming: 1 base; junction bases outside the gene matches: 3. This CDR3 is 16 amino acids long. Germline CDR1 reads SGHAT; CDR2 reads FQDESV (reference sequence). CDR3 DNA: TGTGCCAGCAGCTTAGAGACAGGGGAGGCCAAAAACATTCAGTACTTC. Translating gives CASSLETGEAKNIQYF. The whole variable domain, filled in from reference TRBV11-1 and TRBJ2-4, reads EAEVAQSPRYKITEKSQAVAFWCDPISGHATLYWYRQILGQGPELLVQFQDESVVDDSQLPKDRFSAERLKGVDSTLKIQPAELGDSAMYLCASSLETGEAKNIQYFGAGTRLSVL.

This clonotype has ten or more counts. The V call is TRBV12-3 or TRBV12-4, the J call TRBJ2-3, with 9 bases aligning to TRBD2. V shed 3 bases, J shed 11 bases, and the junction held 12 bases outside the gene matches. CDR3 size: 15 residues. The CDR3 reads CASSFLAGGSSGQYF. The CDR3 DNA follows: TGTGCCAGCAGTTTTTTGGCGGGGGGGTCTTCGGGGCAGTATTTT.

This clonotype was observed at least ten times. The V gene is TRBV9, the J gene TRBJ1-2; D might be TRBD1 (6 bases). The V and J ends lost 4 bases and 0 bases respectively, with 19 bases between them. The germline gives CDR1 SGDLS, CDR2 YYNGEE. This CDR3 has 17 residues. The CDR3 is CASSLLGEAGANYGYTF. In DNA, the CDR3 is TGTGCCAGCAGCCTCCTCGGGGAGGCAGGGGCTAACTATGGCTACACCTTC.

This clonotype was detected ten times or more. The chain couples TRBV2 to TRBJ2-5; no definite D call. The V gene's germline CDR1 is SNHLY and CDR2 FYNNEI. The CDR3 length is 12 residues. V lost 8 bases and J 2 bases, leaving 9 bases between the germline ends. The CDR3 loop is CASGRQQETQYF. The DNA of the CDR3 is TGTGCCAGCGGCCGACAACAAGAGACCCAGTACTTC.

This clonotype has at least ten counts. The chain uses TRBV18 and TRBJ1-5, with a weak D call TRBD1 (5 bases). Germline CDR1 reads KGHSH; CDR2 reads LQKENI. CDR3 size: 15 residues. V dropped 3 bases and J dropped 4 bases, with 13 bases sitting between them. The CDR3 bases are TGTGCCAGCTCACCCCTCGGACACTCGAATCAGCCCCAGCATTTT. This gives the protein CASSPLGHSNQPQHF.

V gene TRBV29-1 combines with J gene TRBJ2-2; D is uncertain. Trimming removed 7 bases at V and 2 bases at J, with 5 bases between. The germline CDR1 and CDR2 sequences are SQVTM and ANQGSEA. The CDR3 is 11 residues long. The CDR3 reads CSARNTGELFF. The CDR3 region has the DNA TGCAGCGCCCGTAACACCGGGGAGCTGTTTTTT.

There are many counts of this clonotype. This sequence joins TRBV6-5 and TRBJ2-2, with 7 bases that match TRBD1. CDR1 MNHEY and CDR2 SVGAGI come from the germline V gene. The CDR3 covers 17 residues. V lost 0 bases, J lost 2 bases, and 6 bases stayed unmatched. CDR3 amino acids: CASSYSQGGPNTGELFF. CDR3 sequence (DNA): TGTGCCAGCAGTTACTCGCAAGGGGGCCCAAACACCGGGGAGCTGTTTTTT.